A single sample gave rise to the 31 T cell receptor beta chains below, sequenced in a study of blood T cell repertoires in COVID-19. Measured with immunoSEQ multiplex PCR; TCRdb has only the in-frame clones, and not every one. The sample yields about 270,000 clones, 86% seen once. The sample was peripheral blood. The receptors originated from a man aged 40-50 years with active or convalescent COVID-19.

The rearrangement joins TRBV18 to TRBJ2-1, with 13 bases identical to TRBD2. This CDR3 spans 15 amino acids. V shed 4 bases, J shed 8 bases, and the junction held 5 bases outside the gene matches. Germline V CDR1 and CDR2: KGHSH, LQKENI. The DNA for the CDR3 is TGTGCCAGCTCACGGACTAGCGGGAGTAGAGATGAGCAGTTCTTC. Encoded protein: CASSRTSGSRDEQFF.

The V call is TRBV27, the J call TRBJ1-5; the D gene is possibly TRBD1 (5 bases). This CDR3 region has 15 residues. The V end lost 3 bases, the J end lost 6 bases, and 15 bases lay between the germline ends. From germline, CDR1 is MNHEY and CDR2 SMNVEV (reference sequence). In nucleotides, the CDR3 is TGTGCCAGCAGTTTCACGGGGGTGAGGGGTCAGCCCCAGCATTTT. Amino acids: CASSFTGVRGQPQHF.

The chain is built from TRBV11-3 and TRBJ2-3; the match to TRBD2 covers 12 bases. Trimming removed 5 bases from V and 1 base from J; junction bases left unmatched: 10. CDR3 size: 18 residues. CDR1 SGHNT and CDR2 YENEEA come from the germline V gene. The CDR3 DNA reads TGTGCCAGCAGCGGACTAGCGGGATTTATGGGGGGCACAGATACGCAGTATTTT. This sequence encodes CASSGLAGFMGGTDTQYF. Based on the CDR3 plus reference TRBV11-3 and TRBJ2-3, the full variable domain is EAGVVQSPRYKIIEKKQPVAFWCNPISGHNTLYWYLQNLGQGPELLIRYENEEAVDDSQLPKDRFSAERLKGVDSTLKIQPAELGDSAVYLCASSGLAGFMGGTDTQYFGPGTRLTVL.

The rearrangement links TRBV5-4 to TRBJ2-7; 7 nucleotides line up with TRBD1. The CDR3 loop spans 14 amino acids. V gave up 0 bases and J gave up 7 bases; unmatched junction bases: 7. Germline V gene sequence: CDR1 SGHNT, CDR2 YYREEE (reference sequence). CDR3 nucleotide sequence: TGTGCCAGCAGCTTGGGACAGGGTGTGAGGGAGCAGTACTTC. It specifies CASSLGQGVREQYF.

V gene TRBV18 combines with J gene TRBJ2-7; 10 nucleotides line up with TRBD2. Unmatched junction bases numbered 5, after V lost 3 bases and J lost 0 bases. Germline assignment: CDR1 KGHSH and CDR2 LQKENI. This CDR3 has 16 residues. DNA of the CDR3: TGTGCCAGCTCACCCACGACTAGCGGGTTCTCCTACGAGCAGTACTTC. Its translation: CASSPTTSGFSYEQYF.

This clone was seen once. J is TRBJ2-2 and V is TRBV4-2, with 11 bases identical to TRBD2. This CDR3 contains 17 residues. V lost 0 bases and J lost 8; bases outside the gene matches: 8. The germline gives CDR1 LGHNA, CDR2 YNFKEQ. CDR3 sequence reads: CASSQDSGRAKGGELFF. CDR3 coding DNA: TGTGCCAGCAGCCAAGATAGCGGGAGGGCGAAGGGAGGGGAGCTGTTTTTT.

This clone was counted a few times. The genes are TRBV11-2 and TRBJ2-2; 12 nucleotides match TRBD2. Losses at the gene ends were 1 base for V and 4 bases for J; bases not matched to a gene: 7. CDR3 length equals 18 residues. The germline V gene has CDR1 SGHAT and CDR2 FQNNGV. The CDR3 DNA is TGTGCCAGCAGCTTAGTCTCGACTAGCGGGAGCGGCACCGGGGAGCTGTTTTTT. It specifies CASSLVSTSGSGTGELFF.

The DNA for the CDR3 is TGCAGCGCGGGGCTAGTAGGAAATGAGCAGTTCTTC. Its translation: CSAGLVGNEQFF. This chain links TRBV29-1 with TRBJ2-1, with D perhaps given as TRBD1 or TRBD2 (5 bases each). The CDR3 spans 12 residues. The V gene's germline CDR1 is SQVTM and CDR2 ANQGSEA. Trimming left V 7 bases short and J 7 bases short, with 14 bases between.

The chain combines TRBV3-1 (or the pseudogene TRBV3-2) with TRBJ2-2; maybe TRBD2 (6 bases). V was trimmed by 3 bases and J by 1 base, leaving 9 bases between them. The germline gives CDR1 LGHDT, CDR2 YNNKEL (reference sequence). This CDR3 region has 15 residues. CDR3 DNA sequence: TGTGCCAGCAGCCAGCGGCGGGAGAACACCGGGGAGCTGTTTTTT. It encodes CASSQRRENTGELFF.

This clone was counted between two and nine times. The chain employs TRBV2 and TRBJ1-2, with no clear D. V shed 1 base and J shed 0 bases, with 6 bases lying between them. CDR3 length: 14 amino acids. Per the germline V gene, CDR1 is SNHLY and CDR2 is FYNNEI. This chain's CDR3 is CASSEVDSNYGYTF. CDR3 DNA: TGTGCCAGCAGTGAAGTTGACTCTAACTATGGCTACACCTTC.

The V call is TRBV2, the J call TRBJ1-5; 8 bases agree with TRBD1. Germline CDR1 SNHLY, CDR2 FYNNEI. Trimming cost V 7 bases and J 5 bases; bases outside gene matches: 10. The CDR3 is 15 amino acids. The CDR3 is CASMKEQGADQPQHF. As DNA, the CDR3 is TGTGCCAGCATGAAGGAGCAGGGGGCTGATCAGCCCCAGCATTTT.

The rearrangement links TRBV4-2 to TRBJ2-1; TRBD2 matches at 11 bases. The germline CDR1 and CDR2 sequences are LGHNA and YNFKEQ. The V gene end was trimmed by 1 base and the J gene end by 4 bases; junction bases not matched to a gene: 6. The CDR3 consists of 17 residues. CDR3 in amino acids: CASSQGTGTSGYNEQFF. Written as DNA, the CDR3 is TGTGCCAGCAGCCAAGGGACCGGGACTAGCGGTTACAATGAGCAGTTCTTC.

The rearrangement uses TRBV3-1 (or the pseudogene TRBV3-2) and TRBJ2-3, with 10 nucleotides matching TRBD2. The CDR3 is made up of 16 amino acids. Germline V gene lookup returns CDR1 LGHDT and CDR2 YNNKEL (reference sequence). Germline trimming cut 4 bases from V and 4 bases from J; bases unmatched to any gene: 8. The CDR3 DNA sequence: TGTGCCAGCAGCCGGGCTAGCGGGAGCCGGCCAGATACGCAGTATTTT. Its translation: CASSRASGSRPDTQYF.

The J gene is TRBJ1-1, the V gene TRBV19, with 7 bases fitting TRBD1. There are 15 residues in the CDR3. V lost 4 bases to trimming and J lost 3 bases; unmatched junction nucleotides: 8. CDR1 and CDR2 from the germline V gene are LNHDA and SQIVND (reference sequence). The CDR3 coding sequence is TGTGCCAGTAGTACCCTGACAGGGTGGGACACTGAAGCTTTCTTT. It translates to CASSTLTGWDTEAFF.

The rearrangement links TRBV19 to TRBJ1-5, with 8 bases that match TRBD1. The CDR3 is 15 amino acids. The germline CDR1 and CDR2 sequences are LNHDA and SQIVND (reference sequence). Losses at the gene ends were 3 bases for V and 3 bases for J; bases not matched to a gene: 4. As DNA, the CDR3 is TGTGCCAGTAGTATCCTGACAGGGGCCAATCAGCCCCAGCATTTT. Amino acids: CASSILTGANQPQHF.

The rearrangement joins TRBV6-6 to TRBJ2-7, with 7 bases lining up with TRBD1. The germline gives CDR1 MNHNY, CDR2 SVGAGI (reference sequence). Trimming took 6 bases from V and 7 from J; bases not matched to a gene: 15. This CDR3 contains 15 residues. The CDR3 sequence: CASSIAGTAREEQYF. The CDR3 nucleotides read TGTGCCAGCAGCATCGCAGGGACAGCGAGAGAGGAGCAGTACTTC.

This chain connects TRBV29-1 to TRBJ1-1; no reliable D call. The CDR3 consists of 13 residues. Germline V gives CDR1 SQVTM, CDR2 ANQGSEA. The V end was cut by 2 bases, the J end by 5 bases, with 12 bases between. The CDR3 loop reads CSVEWRSKTEAFF. The CDR3, as DNA: TGCAGCGTTGAATGGCGGAGCAAGACTGAAGCTTTCTTT. The full variable domain, completed using reference TRBV29-1 and TRBJ1-1, is SAVISQKPSRDICQRGTSLTIQCQVDSQVTMMFWYRQQPGQSLTLIATANQGSEATYESGFVIDKFPISRPNLTFSTLTVSNMSPEDSSIYLCSVEWRSKTEAFFGQGTRLTVV.

The chain links TRBV6-5 to TRBJ2-5, with TRBD2 identical over 7 bases. Germline values: CDR1 MNHEY, CDR2 SVGAGI. There are 16 residues in the CDR3. The V segment lost 2 bases and the J segment 1 base; nucleotides outside the gene matches: 7. CDR3 nucleotide sequence: TGTGCCAGCAGTTACGGAGCGGGGAAGCTCCAAGAGACCCAGTACTTC. Its protein is CASSYGAGKLQETQYF.

As for this clone: Additional DNA sequences in this sample encode the identical CDR3. The J gene is TRBJ2-1, the V gene TRBV7-3; D remains unclear. CDR3 length equals 11 residues. Trimming stripped 1 base from V and 9 bases from J, with 4 bases between. Germline assignment: CDR1 SGHTA and CDR2 FQGTGA. The CDR3 sequence: CASSLSGEQFF. CDR3 nucleotides: TGTGCCAGCAGCTTAAGCGGTGAGCAGTTCTTC.

The V and J genes are TRBV5-1 and TRBJ2-3, with 9 bases aligning to TRBD1. Losses at the gene ends were 0 bases for V and 1 base for J; bases not matched to a gene: 15. Per germline, CDR1 SGHRS and CDR2 YFSETQ. CDR3 length: 20 amino acids. In nucleotides, the CDR3 is TGCGCCAGCAGCTTGGGGTCGGTTGGGACAGGGTATTTGGGCACAGATACGCAGTATTTT. Translated, it gives CASSLGSVGTGYLGTDTQYF.

The rearrangement links TRBV6-5 to TRBJ2-7, with no clear D. The V gene's germline CDR1 is MNHEY and CDR2 SVGAGI. Trimming cost V 2 bases and J 1 base, with 6 bases left between them. The CDR3 is 13 residues long. CDR3: CASSYGLSYEQYF. The CDR3 DNA is TGTGCCAGCAGTTACGGGCTTTCCTACGAGCAGTACTTC.

This clone has only one observation. This chain joins TRBV11-2 and TRBJ2-1, with D perhaps matching TRBD2 (5 bases). Germline V CDR1 and CDR2: SGHAT, FQNNGV. The V gene lost 3 bases and the J gene lost 2 bases, with 11 bases spanning the gap. CDR3 size: 15 residues. DNA for the CDR3: TGTGCCAGCAGCTTTCATGTCGGGACCTACAATGAGCAGTTCTTC. Encoded protein: CASSFHVGTYNEQFF.

This clone was observed a single time. V gene TRBV7-3 combines with J gene TRBJ2-3; TRBD2 matches 7 bases. Unmatched junction bases numbered 4, after V lost 3 bases and J lost 10 bases. The CDR3 length is 12 residues. The germline gives CDR1 SGHTA, CDR2 FQGTGA. The CDR3 DNA follows: TGTGCCAGCAGCTTCGGACTAGGCCCGCAGTATTTT. This codes for CASSFGLGPQYF.

The CDR3 region has the DNA TGTGCCAGCAGTAGGCGGGGGCCCGAGGCAGATACGCAGTATTTT. It codes for CASSRRGPEADTQYF. The V and J genes are TRBV27 and TRBJ2-3; possibly TRBD2 for D (7 bases). V lost 5 bases, J lost 4 bases, and 16 bases lay in between. The V gene's germline CDR1 is MNHEY and CDR2 SMNVEV (reference sequence). This CDR3 spans 15 amino acids.

This clone was observed a few times. The chain employs TRBV28 and TRBJ1-1; D is ambiguous. The CDR3 covers 15 residues. Germline CDR1 MDHEN, CDR2 SYDVKM. V lost 7 bases to trimming and J lost 2 bases, with 17 bases between them. CDR3 nucleotide sequence: TGTGCCAGCACCTCAAGGTCGCGGGGTAACACTGAAGCTTTCTTT. Encoded protein: CASTSRSRGNTEAFF.

This sequence joins TRBV5-1 and TRBJ1-2; perhaps TRBD1 as D (5 bases). Germline CDR1 and CDR2: SGHRS and YFSETQ. V lost 3 bases and J lost 4, with 10 bases in between. This CDR3 is built from 13 residues. The CDR3 DNA follows: TGCGCCAGCAGCTCGACAGATCTCTATGGCTACACCTTC. This encodes CASSSTDLYGYTF.

This clone was seen more than once but under ten times. The chain recombines TRBV5-6 with TRBJ2-4; possible D gene TRBD1, 5 bases. Germline V lookup: CDR1 SGHDT, CDR2 YYEEEE. Trimming took off 1 base at V and 0 bases at J, with 11 bases between the two ends. The CDR3 contains 16 residues. Written as DNA, the CDR3 is TGTGCCAGCAGCTTGCGACAGACCCTAGCCAAAAACATTCAGTACTTC. Protein: CASSLRQTLAKNIQYF.

J is TRBJ2-2 and V is TRBV6-5; TRBD1 aligns across 8 bases. The CDR3 contains 15 residues. Per the germline V gene, CDR1 is MNHEY and CDR2 is SVGAGI. V shed 6 bases, J shed 4 bases, and the junction held 7 bases outside the gene matches. The CDR3 is CASSRWTGPTGELFF. CDR3 in DNA: TGTGCCAGCAGCCGCTGGACAGGGCCCACCGGGGAGCTGTTTTTT.

The chain combines TRBV7-3 with TRBJ1-2, with TRBD1 matching 7 bases. This CDR3 is 15 amino acids long. The J segment lost 7 bases and the V segment lost 0 bases, leaving 8 bases of the junction unmatched. CDR1 is SGHTA and CDR2 is FQGTGA in the germline V gene. CDR3 sequence reads: CASSLTKDRSSGYTF. The CDR3 nucleotides read TGTGCCAGCAGCTTAACTAAGGACAGGTCCAGTGGCTACACCTTC.

Here the CDR3 reads CASSYQGPSSGNTIYF. CDR3 DNA sequence: TGTGCCAGCAGTTACCAGGGGCCGAGCTCTGGAAACACCATATATTTT. The chain uses TRBV6-5 and TRBJ1-3; perhaps TRBD1 as D (6 bases). From germline, CDR1 is MNHEY and CDR2 SVGAGI. The CDR3 extends over 16 amino acids. Trimming removed 2 bases at V and 0 bases at J, with 11 bases between.

This clone has just one count. J is TRBJ1-2 and V is TRBV30; a weak D match, TRBD1 (5 bases). CDR3 length equals 12 residues. Germline V gives CDR1 GTSNPN, CDR2 SVGIG (reference sequence). Trimming stripped 6 bases from V and 5 bases from J, with 13 bases between. Here the CDR3 DNA reads TGTGCCTGCCGAAGGGAGGGGTATGGCTACACCTTC. Translating it yields CACRREGYGYTF.